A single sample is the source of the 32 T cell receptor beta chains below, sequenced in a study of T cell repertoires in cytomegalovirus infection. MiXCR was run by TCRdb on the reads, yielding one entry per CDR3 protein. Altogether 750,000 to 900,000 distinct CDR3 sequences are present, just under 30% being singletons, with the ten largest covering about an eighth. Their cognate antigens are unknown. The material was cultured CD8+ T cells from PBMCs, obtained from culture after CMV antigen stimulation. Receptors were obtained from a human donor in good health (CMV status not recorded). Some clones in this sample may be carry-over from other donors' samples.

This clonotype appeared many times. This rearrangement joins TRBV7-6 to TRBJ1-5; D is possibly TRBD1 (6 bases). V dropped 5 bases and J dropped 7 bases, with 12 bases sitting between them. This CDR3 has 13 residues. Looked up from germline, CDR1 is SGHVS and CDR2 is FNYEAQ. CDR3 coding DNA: TGTGCCAGCAGCCCCAGGGGTGACCAGCCCCAGCATTTT. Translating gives CASSPRGDQPQHF.

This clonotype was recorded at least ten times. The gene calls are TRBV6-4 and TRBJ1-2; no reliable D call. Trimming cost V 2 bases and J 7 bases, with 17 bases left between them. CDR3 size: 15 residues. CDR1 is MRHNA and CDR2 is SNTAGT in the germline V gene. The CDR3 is CASSDTPQAASGYTF. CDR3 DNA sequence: TGTGCCAGCAGTGACACCCCCCAGGCGGCTAGTGGCTACACCTTC.

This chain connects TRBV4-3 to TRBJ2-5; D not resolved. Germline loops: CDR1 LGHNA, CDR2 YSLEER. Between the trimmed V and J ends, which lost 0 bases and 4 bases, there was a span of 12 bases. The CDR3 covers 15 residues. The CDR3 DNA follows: TGCGCCAGCAGCCAAGATGGCGACTGGGCAGAGACCCAGTACTTC. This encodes CASSQDGDWAETQYF.

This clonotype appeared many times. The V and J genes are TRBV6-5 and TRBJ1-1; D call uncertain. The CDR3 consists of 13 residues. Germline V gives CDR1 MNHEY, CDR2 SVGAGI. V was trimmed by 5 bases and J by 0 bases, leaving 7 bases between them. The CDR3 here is CASSGGVNTEAFF. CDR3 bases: TGTGCCAGCAGTGGCGGCGTGAACACTGAAGCTTTCTTT.

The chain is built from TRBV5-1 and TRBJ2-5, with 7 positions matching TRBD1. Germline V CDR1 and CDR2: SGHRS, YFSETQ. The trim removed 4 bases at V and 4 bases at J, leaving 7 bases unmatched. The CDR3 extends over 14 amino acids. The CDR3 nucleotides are TGCGCCAGCAGCGTGGGACAGTCATTAGAGACCCAGTACTTC. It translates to CASSVGQSLETQYF. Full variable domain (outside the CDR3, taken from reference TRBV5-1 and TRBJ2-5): KAGVTQTPRYLIKTRGQQVTLSCSPISGHRSVSWYQQTPGQGLQFLFEYFSETQRNKGNFPGRFSGRQFSNSRSEMNVSTLELGDSALYLCASSVGQSLETQYFGPGTRLLVL.

CDR3 protein: CASSDPGPPENYGYTF. In DNA, the CDR3 is TGTGCCAGCAGCGACCCCGGGCCCCCCGAGAACTATGGCTACACCTTC. This sequence joins TRBV28 and TRBJ1-2, with D hard to call. CDR1 is MDHEN, CDR2 SYDVKM, per germline. There are 16 residues in the CDR3. Deletions cut 6 bases from V and 2 bases from J, with 19 bases between.

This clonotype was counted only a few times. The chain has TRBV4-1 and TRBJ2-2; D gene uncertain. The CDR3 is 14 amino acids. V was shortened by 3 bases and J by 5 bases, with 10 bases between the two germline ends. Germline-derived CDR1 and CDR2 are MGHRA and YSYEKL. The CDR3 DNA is TGCGCCAGCAGCCACGGACCAGTGACCGGGGAGCTGTTTTTT. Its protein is CASSHGPVTGELFF.

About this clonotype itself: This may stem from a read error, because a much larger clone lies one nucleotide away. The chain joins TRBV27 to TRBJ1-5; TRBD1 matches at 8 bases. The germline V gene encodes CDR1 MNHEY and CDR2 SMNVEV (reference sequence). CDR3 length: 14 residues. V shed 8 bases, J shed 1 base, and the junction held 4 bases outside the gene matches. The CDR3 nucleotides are TGTGCCAGCTGCTGGACAGGGAGCAATCAGCCCCAGCATTTT. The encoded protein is CASCWTGSNQPQHF.

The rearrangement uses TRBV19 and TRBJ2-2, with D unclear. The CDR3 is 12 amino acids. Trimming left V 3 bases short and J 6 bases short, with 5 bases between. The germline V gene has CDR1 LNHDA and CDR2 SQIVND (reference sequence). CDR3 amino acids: CASSMSPGELFF. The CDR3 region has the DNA TGTGCCAGTAGTATGTCGCCCGGGGAGCTGTTTTTT.

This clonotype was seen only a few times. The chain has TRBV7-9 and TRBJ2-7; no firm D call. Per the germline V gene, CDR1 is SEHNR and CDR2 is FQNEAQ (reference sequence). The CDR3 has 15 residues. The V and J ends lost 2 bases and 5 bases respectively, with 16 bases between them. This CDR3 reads CASSLNWTPFDEQYF. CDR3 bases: TGTGCCAGCAGCTTAAACTGGACCCCCTTTGACGAGCAGTACTTC.

The CDR3 reads CASSFRDRVDLGYHSNQPQHF. The CDR3 coding sequence is TGTGCCAGTAGTTTCCGGGACAGGGTGGACTTGGGGTACCATAGCAATCAGCCCCAGCATTTT. This rearrangement joins TRBV19 to TRBJ1-5, with 9 bases lining up with TRBD1. The germline V gene encodes CDR1 LNHDA and CDR2 SQIVND (reference sequence). This CDR3 is built from 21 residues. Losses at the gene ends were 5 bases for V and 0 bases for J; bases not matched to a gene: 20.

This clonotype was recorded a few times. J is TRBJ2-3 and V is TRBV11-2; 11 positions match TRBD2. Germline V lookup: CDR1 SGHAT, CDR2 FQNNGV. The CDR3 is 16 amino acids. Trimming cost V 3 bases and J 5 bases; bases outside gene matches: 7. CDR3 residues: CASSFTGTSGIDTQYF. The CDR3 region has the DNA TGTGCCAGCAGCTTCACCGGGACTAGCGGCATAGATACGCAGTATTTT.

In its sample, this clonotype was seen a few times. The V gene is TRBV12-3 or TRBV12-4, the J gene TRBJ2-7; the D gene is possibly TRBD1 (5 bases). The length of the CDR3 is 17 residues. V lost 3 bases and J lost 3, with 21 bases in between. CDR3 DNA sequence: TGTGCCAGCAGTTTTCATGTCCCAGGGCAAAGACTCTACGAGCAGTACGTC. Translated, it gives CASSFHVPGQRLYEQYV.

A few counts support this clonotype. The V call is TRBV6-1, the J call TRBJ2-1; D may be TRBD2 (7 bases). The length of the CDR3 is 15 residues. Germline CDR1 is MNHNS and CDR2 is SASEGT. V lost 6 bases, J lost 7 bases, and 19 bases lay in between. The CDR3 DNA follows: TGTGCCAGCAGGGGCGGGGGCAGTTGGCGTAATGAGCAGTTCTTC. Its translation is CASRGGGSWRNEQFF.

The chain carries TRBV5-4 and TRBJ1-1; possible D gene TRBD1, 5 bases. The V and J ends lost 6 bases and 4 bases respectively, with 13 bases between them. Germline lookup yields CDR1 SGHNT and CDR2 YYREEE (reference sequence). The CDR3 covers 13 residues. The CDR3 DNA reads TGTGCCAGCACCCGGGGGGGATTCACTGAAGCTTTCTTT. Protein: CASTRGGFTEAFF. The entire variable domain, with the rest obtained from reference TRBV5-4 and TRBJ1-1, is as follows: ETGVTQSPTHLIKTRGQQVTLRCSSQSGHNTVSWYQQALGQGPQFIFQYYREEENGRGNFPPRFSGLQFPNYSSELNVNALELDDSALYLCASTRGGFTEAFFGQGTRLTVV.

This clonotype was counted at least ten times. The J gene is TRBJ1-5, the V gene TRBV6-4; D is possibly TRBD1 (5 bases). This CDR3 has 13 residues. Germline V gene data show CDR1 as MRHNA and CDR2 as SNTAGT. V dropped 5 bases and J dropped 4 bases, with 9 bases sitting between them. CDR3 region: CASSSGTNQPQHF. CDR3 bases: TGTGCCAGCAGTTCGGGGACTAATCAGCCCCAGCATTTT.

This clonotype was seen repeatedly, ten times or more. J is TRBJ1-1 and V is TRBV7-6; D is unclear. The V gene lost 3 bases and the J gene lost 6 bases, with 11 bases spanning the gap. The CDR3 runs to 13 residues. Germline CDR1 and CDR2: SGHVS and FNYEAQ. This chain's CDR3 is CASSFPGQSEAFF. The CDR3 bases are TGTGCCAGCAGCTTTCCCGGCCAATCTGAAGCTTTCTTT.

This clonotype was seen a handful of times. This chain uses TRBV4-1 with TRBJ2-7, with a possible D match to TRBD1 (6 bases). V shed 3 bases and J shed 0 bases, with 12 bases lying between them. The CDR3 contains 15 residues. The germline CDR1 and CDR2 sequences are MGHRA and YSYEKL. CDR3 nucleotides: TGCGCCAGCAGCCAGACAGGAGTGAACTCCTACGAGCAGTACTTC. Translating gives CASSQTGVNSYEQYF.

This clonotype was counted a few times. CDR3 nucleotides: TGCAGTGCTAGAGATTGGACAGCGAACACCGGGGAGCTGTTTTTT. It specifies CSARDWTANTGELFF. The rearrangement joins TRBV20-1 to TRBJ2-2; a possible D gene is TRBD1 (6 bases). The germline V gene has CDR1 DFQATT and CDR2 SNEGSKA (reference sequence). Trimming stripped 0 bases from V and 0 bases from J, with 8 bases between. The CDR3 spans 15 residues.

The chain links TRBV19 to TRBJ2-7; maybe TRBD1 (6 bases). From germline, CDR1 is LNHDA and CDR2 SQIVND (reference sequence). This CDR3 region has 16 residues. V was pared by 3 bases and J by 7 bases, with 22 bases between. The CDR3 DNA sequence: TGTGCCAGTAGTATCGACTCACAGGGCCTTTCGCGTGAGCAGTACTTC. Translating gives CASSIDSQGLSREQYF.

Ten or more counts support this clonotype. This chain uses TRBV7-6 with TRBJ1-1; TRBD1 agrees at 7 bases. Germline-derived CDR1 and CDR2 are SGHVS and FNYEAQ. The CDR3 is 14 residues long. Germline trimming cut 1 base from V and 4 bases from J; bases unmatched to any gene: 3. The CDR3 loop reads CASSLDTGVTEAFF. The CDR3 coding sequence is TGTGCCAGCAGCTTAGATACAGGGGTCACTGAAGCTTTCTTT. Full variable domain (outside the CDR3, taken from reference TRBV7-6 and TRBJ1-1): GAGVSQSPRYKVTKRGQDVALRCDPISGHVSLYWYRQALGQGPEFLTYFNYEAQQDKSGLPNDRFSAERPEGSISTLTIQRTEQRDSAMYRCASSLDTGVTEAFFGQGTRLTVV.

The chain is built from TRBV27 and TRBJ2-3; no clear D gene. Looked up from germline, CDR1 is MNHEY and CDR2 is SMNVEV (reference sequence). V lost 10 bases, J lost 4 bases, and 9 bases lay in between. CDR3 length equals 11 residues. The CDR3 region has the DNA TGTGCCACCACTGAGGCAGATACGCAGTATTTT. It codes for CATTEADTQYF.

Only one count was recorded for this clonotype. CDR3 nucleotide sequence: TGTGCCAGCAGTTATATGATAAGCGGGGGCGGTGAGCAGTTCTTC. It is translated as CASSYMISGGGEQFF. The genes are TRBV6-8 and TRBJ2-1; TRBD2 aligns across 8 bases. Unmatched junction bases numbered 10, after V lost 3 bases and J lost 9 bases. CDR3 length equals 15 residues. Per germline, CDR1 MNHGY and CDR2 SAAAGT.

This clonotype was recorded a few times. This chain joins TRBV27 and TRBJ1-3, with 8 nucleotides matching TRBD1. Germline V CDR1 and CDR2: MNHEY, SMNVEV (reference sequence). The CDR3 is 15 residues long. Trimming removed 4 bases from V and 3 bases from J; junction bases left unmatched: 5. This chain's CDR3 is CASSSGQGYGNTIYF. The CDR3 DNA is TGTGCCAGCAGTTCCGGACAGGGCTATGGAAACACCATATATTTT.

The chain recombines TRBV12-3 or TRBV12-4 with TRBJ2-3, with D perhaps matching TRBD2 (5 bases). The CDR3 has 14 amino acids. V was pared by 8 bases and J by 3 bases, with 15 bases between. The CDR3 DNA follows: TGTGCCAGCTCCCCCCGCGGGTGGACAGATACGCAGTATTTT. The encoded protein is CASSPRGWTDTQYF.

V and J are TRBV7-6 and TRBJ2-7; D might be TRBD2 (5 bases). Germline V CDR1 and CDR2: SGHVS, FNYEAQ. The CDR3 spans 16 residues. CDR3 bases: TGTGCTAGCAGCGGCGGCCCCCGAGGGCCTACCTACGAGCAGTACGTC. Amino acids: CASSGGPRGPTYEQYV.

The CDR3: CASSQDSVVGYTF. DNA for the CDR3: TGTGCCAGCAGCCAAGACTCGGTGGTTGGCTACACCTTC. V gene TRBV14 combines with J gene TRBJ1-2; D unresolved. Per the germline V gene, CDR1 is SGHDN and CDR2 is FVKESK. This CDR3 is 13 amino acids long. The V end lost 0 bases, the J end lost 7 bases, and 9 bases lay between the germline ends.

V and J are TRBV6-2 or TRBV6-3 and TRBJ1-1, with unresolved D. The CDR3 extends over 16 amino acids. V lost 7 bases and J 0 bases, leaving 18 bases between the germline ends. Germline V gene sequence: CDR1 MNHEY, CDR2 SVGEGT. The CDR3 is CASILTVGQLNTEAFF. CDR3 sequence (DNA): TGTGCCAGCATACTAACCGTAGGGCAGCTGAACACTGAAGCTTTCTTT.

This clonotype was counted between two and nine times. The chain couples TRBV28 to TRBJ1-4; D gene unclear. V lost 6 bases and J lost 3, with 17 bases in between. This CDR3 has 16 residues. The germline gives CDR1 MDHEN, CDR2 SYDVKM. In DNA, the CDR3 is TGTGCCAGCAGCGCTTGGGTGGTCGCGCCTAATGAAAAACTGTTTTTT. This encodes CASSAWVVAPNEKLFF.

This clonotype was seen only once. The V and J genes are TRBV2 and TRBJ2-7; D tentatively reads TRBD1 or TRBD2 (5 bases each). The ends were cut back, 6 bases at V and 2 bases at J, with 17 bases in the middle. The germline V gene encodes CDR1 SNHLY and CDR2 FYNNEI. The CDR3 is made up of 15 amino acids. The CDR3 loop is CASSQGEAGTYEQYF. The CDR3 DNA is TGTGCCAGCAGCCAGGGAGAGGCTGGGACCTACGAGCAGTACTTC.

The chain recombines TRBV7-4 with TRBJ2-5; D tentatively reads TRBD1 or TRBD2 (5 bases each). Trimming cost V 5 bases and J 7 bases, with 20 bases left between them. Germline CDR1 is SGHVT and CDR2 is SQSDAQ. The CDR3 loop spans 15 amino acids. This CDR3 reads CASSPITRGDRTQYF. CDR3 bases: TGTGCCAGCAGCCCCATCACTAGAGGGGATCGGACCCAGTACTTC. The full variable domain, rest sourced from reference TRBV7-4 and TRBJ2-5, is GAGVSQSPRYKVAKRGRDVALRCDSISGHVTLYWYRQTLGQGSEVLTYSQSDAQRDKSGRPSGRFSAERPERSVSTLKIQRTEQGDSAVYLCASSPITRGDRTQYFGPGTRLLVL.

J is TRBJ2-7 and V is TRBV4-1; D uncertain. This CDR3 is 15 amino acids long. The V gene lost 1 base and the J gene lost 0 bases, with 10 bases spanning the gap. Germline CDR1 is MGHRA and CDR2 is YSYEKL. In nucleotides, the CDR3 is TGCGCCAGCAGCCAAGTTTGGGGATACTCCTACGAGCAGTACTTC. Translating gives CASSQVWGYSYEQYF.